These T cell receptor beta chains were read from a single sample in a study of beta chain features in type 1 diabetes. TCRdb's table, derived via immunoSEQ multiplex PCR, lists solely in-frame clones and lacks some. The table records 150,000 to 190,000 clones, approximately 10% of them present only once. Sequenced: central memory CD4+ T cells from blood. The receptor set was obtained from a man aged 30-40 years with type 1 diabetes. The CDR3 runs from the conserved cysteine through the conserved F or W. The order of the fields is D gene, J gene, clone size, V gene, CDR3 DNA, CDR3 protein. D genes are given only for firm matches. The size of a clone is reported for some rows only, either as once, few or many, or as a class for expanded clones.

d_call: -; j_call: TRBJ2-2; clone_size: few; v_call: TRBV10-3; cdr3_nt: TGTGCCATCAGTTCCACAATAGCGGAAGGGGAGCTGTTTTTT; cdr3_aa: CAISSTIAEGELFF
d_call: TRBD2; j_call: TRBJ2-7; clone_size: few; v_call: TRBV5-4; cdr3_nt: TGTGCCAGCAGCTTGGATGGGGGAGGGAACTACGAGCAGTACTTC; cdr3_aa: CASSLDGGGNYEQYF
d_call: TRBD1; j_call: TRBJ2-1; clone_size: -; v_call: TRBV18; cdr3_nt: TGTGCCAGCTCACCATGGCAGGGGGCTGGTAATGAGCAGTTCTTC; cdr3_aa: CASSPWQGAGNEQFF
d_call: -; j_call: TRBJ1-2; clone_size: few; v_call: TRBV7-2; cdr3_nt: TGTGCCAGCAGCTTACCGGGGGTGGTCTATGGCTACACCTTC; cdr3_aa: CASSLPGVVYGYTF
d_call: -; j_call: TRBJ1-5; clone_size: -; v_call: TRBV6-5; cdr3_nt: TGTGCCAGCAGTTCCTCTCGAGGGGGTCATCAGCCCCAGCATTTT; cdr3_aa: CASSSSRGGHQPQHF
d_call: TRBD2; j_call: TRBJ2-1; clone_size: few; v_call: TRBV28; cdr3_nt: TGTGCCAGCAGTTTGGGACTAGCGGGAAATGAGCAGTTCTTC; cdr3_aa: CASSLGLAGNEQFF
d_call: TRBD2; j_call: TRBJ2-5; clone_size: -; v_call: TRBV5-1; cdr3_nt: TGCGCCAGCAGCCTAGGAGGGACTAGCGGGAGAGGGGAGACCCAGTACTTC; cdr3_aa: CASSLGGTSGRGETQYF
d_call: -; j_call: TRBJ2-7; clone_size: -; v_call: TRBV5-1; cdr3_nt: TGCGCCAGCAGCTTCGGACAGTACGAGCAGTACTTC; cdr3_aa: CASSFGQYEQYF
d_call: -; j_call: TRBJ2-5; clone_size: few; v_call: TRBV5-1; cdr3_nt: TGCGCCAGCAGCAGGGTGACAGGCCAAGAGACCCAGTACTTC; cdr3_aa: CASSRVTGQETQYF
d_call: -; j_call: TRBJ2-3; clone_size: -; v_call: TRBV7-3; cdr3_nt: TGTGCCAGCAGCTCCGCCCCGGGGGATACGCAGTATTTT; cdr3_aa: CASSSAPGDTQYF
d_call: -; j_call: TRBJ2-7; clone_size: -; v_call: TRBV9; cdr3_nt: TGTGCCAGCAGCCGTTGGGAGAGGCCCCGAACCGACGAGCAGTACTTC; cdr3_aa: CASSRWERPRTDEQYF
d_call: TRBD2; j_call: TRBJ2-2; clone_size: few; v_call: TRBV29-1; cdr3_nt: TGCAGCGTTGGTCTAGCGGGAGAGGAGCTGTTTTTT; cdr3_aa: CSVGLAGEELFF
d_call: -; j_call: TRBJ2-7; clone_size: few; v_call: TRBV15; cdr3_nt: TGTGCCACCAGCAGAGGTGACATTGCCTACGAGCAGTACTTC; cdr3_aa: CATSRGDIAYEQYF
d_call: -; j_call: TRBJ1-4; clone_size: -; v_call: TRBV7-9; cdr3_nt: TGTGCCAGCAGCCAAGAGTCGGGACATAATGAAAAACTGTTTTTT; cdr3_aa: CASSQESGHNEKLFF
d_call: -; j_call: TRBJ1-3; clone_size: -; v_call: TRBV28; cdr3_nt: TGTGCCAGCAGCAGGGGAGCTGGAAACACCATATATTTT; cdr3_aa: CASSRGAGNTIYF
d_call: TRBD2; j_call: TRBJ2-1; clone_size: few; v_call: TRBV6-1; cdr3_nt: TGTGCCAGCAGCGGTATAGCGGGAGGGAATGAGCAGTTCTTC; cdr3_aa: CASSGIAGGNEQFF
d_call: TRBD2; j_call: TRBJ2-3; clone_size: few; v_call: TRBV28; cdr3_nt: TGTGCCAGCAGCATGGGAGGGGCCATCGGCACAGATACGCAGTATTTT; cdr3_aa: CASSMGGAIGTDTQYF
d_call: TRBD2; j_call: TRBJ2-1; clone_size: -; v_call: TRBV30; cdr3_nt: TGTGCCTGGAGTGTACGCGGGAGGGCTCACAATGAGCAGTTCTTC; cdr3_aa: CAWSVRGRAHNEQFF
d_call: TRBD2; j_call: TRBJ2-2; clone_size: few; v_call: TRBV5-1; cdr3_nt: TGCGCCAGCCAGAAAACTAGCGCAAACACCGGGGAGCTGTTTTTT; cdr3_aa: CASQKTSANTGELFF
d_call: TRBD1; j_call: TRBJ2-7; clone_size: few; v_call: TRBV2; cdr3_nt: TGTGCCAGCAGGACAGGGACCGAGCAGTACTTC; cdr3_aa: CASRTGTEQYF
d_call: -; j_call: TRBJ2-2; clone_size: -; v_call: TRBV9; cdr3_nt: TGTGCCAGCAGCGCCGAGTTTAGGGGCGGGGAGCTGTTTTTT; cdr3_aa: CASSAEFRGGELFF
d_call: -; j_call: TRBJ2-6; clone_size: few; v_call: TRBV29-1; cdr3_nt: TGCAGCGTTGAAGATTATATCCCAGGGGCAGGGGACCTCTCTGGGGCCAACGTCCTGACTTTC; cdr3_aa: CSVEDYIPGAGDLSGANVLTF
d_call: -; j_call: TRBJ2-3; clone_size: few; v_call: TRBV11-2; cdr3_nt: TGTGCCAGCAGCTTATCCTCTAGCACAGATACGCAGTATTTT; cdr3_aa: CASSLSSSTDTQYF
d_call: -; j_call: TRBJ2-1; clone_size: few; v_call: TRBV27; cdr3_nt: TGTGCCAGCAGTTCACGATCCCGCAGGGCTTACAATGAGCAGTTCTTC; cdr3_aa: CASSSRSRRAYNEQFF
d_call: -; j_call: TRBJ2-7; clone_size: few; v_call: TRBV18; cdr3_nt: TGTGCCAGCTCACCGCGGGACGGGGAAACCGAGCAGTACTTC; cdr3_aa: CASSPRDGETEQYF
d_call: -; j_call: TRBJ2-1; clone_size: few; v_call: TRBV2; cdr3_nt: TGTGCCAGCAGATATCATGAGCAGTTCTTC; cdr3_aa: CASRYHEQFF
d_call: -; j_call: TRBJ1-2; clone_size: few; v_call: TRBV4-3; cdr3_nt: TGCGCCAGCAGCCAAGATGCGAGGGATCGCATGTATGGCTACACCTTC; cdr3_aa: CASSQDARDRMYGYTF
d_call: -; j_call: TRBJ2-7; clone_size: few; v_call: TRBV7-2; cdr3_nt: TGTGCCAGCAGCTTCTTAATTCCTTACGAGCAGTACTTC; cdr3_aa: CASSFLIPYEQYF
d_call: TRBD2; j_call: TRBJ2-7; clone_size: few; v_call: TRBV6-1; cdr3_nt: TGTGCCAGCAGGGGAGGGGCCTACGAGCAGTACTTC; cdr3_aa: CASRGGAYEQYF
d_call: TRBD2; j_call: TRBJ2-5; clone_size: -; v_call: TRBV7-6; cdr3_nt: TGTGCCAGCAGCTTATTCGCTAGCGGGGACCCTGCCCAGTACTTC; cdr3_aa: CASSLFASGDPAQYF
d_call: -; j_call: TRBJ2-5; clone_size: -; v_call: TRBV4-3; cdr3_nt: TGCGCCAGCAGCGCCGGGAGCGGGCCCCAAGAGACCCAGTACTTC; cdr3_aa: CASSAGSGPQETQYF
d_call: -; j_call: TRBJ2-7; clone_size: -; v_call: TRBV11-2; cdr3_nt: TGTGCCAGCAGCTTTAGCGGTTCTGAAAGTCCCGAGCAGTACTTC; cdr3_aa: CASSFSGSESPEQYF
d_call: TRBD2; j_call: TRBJ2-3; clone_size: few; v_call: TRBV29-1; cdr3_nt: TGCAGCGTTGGCGGATCGGGAGGCAGCACAGATACGCAGTATTTT; cdr3_aa: CSVGGSGGSTDTQYF
d_call: -; j_call: TRBJ2-3; clone_size: -; v_call: TRBV5-1; cdr3_nt: TGCGCCAGCAGCAGACTTTTGGATAGAAGCACAGATACGCAGTATTTT; cdr3_aa: CASSRLLDRSTDTQYF
d_call: TRBD2; j_call: TRBJ2-1; clone_size: -; v_call: TRBV2; cdr3_nt: TGTGCCAGCAGTCGAGAGGCCGGGGGGGGCAATGAGCAGTTCTTC; cdr3_aa: CASSREAGGGNEQFF
d_call: -; j_call: TRBJ2-1; clone_size: few; v_call: TRBV5-1; cdr3_nt: TGCGCCAGCAGCTTGGGTGGGAGCACCTACAATGAGCAGTTCTTC; cdr3_aa: CASSLGGSTYNEQFF
d_call: -; j_call: TRBJ1-2; clone_size: few; v_call: TRBV28; cdr3_nt: TGTGCCTCCTCCACAGGGAATGGAGGCTACACCTTC; cdr3_aa: CASSTGNGGYTF
d_call: TRBD2; j_call: TRBJ2-1; clone_size: -; v_call: TRBV4-1; cdr3_nt: TGCGCCAGCAGCCGACTATCCGGGACTAGCGGGAATAATGAGCAGTTCTTC; cdr3_aa: CASSRLSGTSGNNEQFF
d_call: -; j_call: TRBJ1-2; clone_size: few; v_call: TRBV29-1; cdr3_nt: TGCAGCGCTGAAACAGGGAAGCAGAACTATGGCTACACCTTC; cdr3_aa: CSAETGKQNYGYTF
d_call: TRBD2; j_call: TRBJ2-1; clone_size: few; v_call: TRBV27; cdr3_nt: TGTGCCAGCAGTATAGCGGGATATGAGCAGTTCTTC; cdr3_aa: CASSIAGYEQFF
d_call: TRBD1; j_call: TRBJ2-5; clone_size: -; v_call: TRBV27; cdr3_nt: TGTGCCAGCAGATCAGGGGGTGCTGGGGAGACCCAGTACTTC; cdr3_aa: CASRSGGAGETQYF
d_call: -; j_call: TRBJ2-1; clone_size: -; v_call: TRBV5-5; cdr3_nt: TGTGCCAGCAGCTCCCAGGGGGAGGCCTACAATGAGCAGTTCTTC; cdr3_aa: CASSSQGEAYNEQFF
d_call: -; j_call: TRBJ2-1; clone_size: few; v_call: TRBV7-2; cdr3_nt: TGTGCCAGCAGCTTGGCCGTCTCCTACAATGAGCAGTTCTTC; cdr3_aa: CASSLAVSYNEQFF